Included here is one TCR beta chain sequence, with context. The antigen remains unidentified. Germline V lookup: CDR1 KGHSH, CDR2 LQKENI. The CDR3 extends over 17 amino acids. Trimming cost V 0 bases and J 0 bases; bases outside gene matches: 2. These data originate in a study of radiation and T cells in renal cell carcinoma. Sample time point: blood 4 weeks post-SBRT, at nephrectomy. Treatment defined: 15 Gy SBRT to primary tumor, nephrectomy 4 weeks later. Radiation-treated patients gave blood at baseline, week 2 and week 4. Clear cell pathology was present in this patient's renal cell carcinoma. Libraries were prepared by immunoSEQ multiplex PCR; TCRdb keeps only in-frame clonotypes and omits some of them. The sample lists over 35,000 clones; 82% were seen once. Overall study findings and caveats: Pretreatment tumor biopsies were lacking, so baseline clonotypes are unknown.

The TCR was taken from a woman aged 65 to 85 with renal cell carcinoma. V gene TRBV18 combines with J gene TRBJ2-3; 11 bases fit TRBD2. The source material was blood, sampled from a patient whose treatment included radiotherapy and nephrectomy. CDR3 sequence reads: CASSPPGLAASTDTQYF. The CDR3 nucleotides are TGTGCCAGCTCACCACCGGGACTAGCGGCCAGCACAGATACGCAGTATTTT.